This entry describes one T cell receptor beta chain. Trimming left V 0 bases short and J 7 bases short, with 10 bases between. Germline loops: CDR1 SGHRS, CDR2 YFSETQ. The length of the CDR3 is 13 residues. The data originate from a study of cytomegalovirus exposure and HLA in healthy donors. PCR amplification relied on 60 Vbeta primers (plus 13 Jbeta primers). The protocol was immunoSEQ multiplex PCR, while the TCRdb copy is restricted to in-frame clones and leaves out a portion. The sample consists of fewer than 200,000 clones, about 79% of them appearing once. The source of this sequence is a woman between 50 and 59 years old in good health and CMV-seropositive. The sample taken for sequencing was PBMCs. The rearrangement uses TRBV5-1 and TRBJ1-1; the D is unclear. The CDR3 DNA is TGCGCCAGCAGCTTGGAGGCAGGCTATGAAGCTTTCTTT. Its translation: CASSLEAGYEAFF. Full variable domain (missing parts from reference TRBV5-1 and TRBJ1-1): KAGVTQTPRYLIKTRGQQVTLSCSPISGHRSVSWYQQTPGQGLQFLFEYFSETQRNKGNFPGRFSGRQFSNSRSEMNVSTLELGDSALYLCASSLEAGYEAFFGQGTRLTVV.